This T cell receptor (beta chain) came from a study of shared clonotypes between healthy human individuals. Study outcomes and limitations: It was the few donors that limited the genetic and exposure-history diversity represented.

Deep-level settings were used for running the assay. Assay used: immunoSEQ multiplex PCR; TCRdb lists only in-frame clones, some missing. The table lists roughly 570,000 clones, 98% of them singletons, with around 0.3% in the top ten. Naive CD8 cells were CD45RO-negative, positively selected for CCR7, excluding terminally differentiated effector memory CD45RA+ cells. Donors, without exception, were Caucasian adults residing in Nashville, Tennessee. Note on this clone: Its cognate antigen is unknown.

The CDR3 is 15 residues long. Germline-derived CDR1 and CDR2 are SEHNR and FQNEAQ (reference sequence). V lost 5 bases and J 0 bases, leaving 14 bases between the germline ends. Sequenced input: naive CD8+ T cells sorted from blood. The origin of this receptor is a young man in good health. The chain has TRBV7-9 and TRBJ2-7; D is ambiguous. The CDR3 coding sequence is TGTGCCAGCAGCCCGCTTCCCGCCGGCTCCTACGAGCAGTACTTC. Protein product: CASSPLPAGSYEQYF.